One and the same sample provided the 6 T cell receptor beta chains below, sequenced in a study of blood T cell repertoires in COVID-19. Assay: immunoSEQ multiplex PCR; the TCRdb copy retains only in-frame clones and omits some. The sample yields around 190,000 clones, 70% to 90% seen once. Sequencing was done on a sample of peripheral blood. These receptors were taken from a man aged 30-40 years with acute or convalescent COVID-19.

CDR3 in amino acids: CASSLTQGPYEQYF. CDR3 bases: TGTGCCAGCAGCTTGACACAGGGTCCCTACGAGCAGTACTTC. J is TRBJ2-7 and V is TRBV5-8, with a tentative D call TRBD1 (6 bases). In germline, CDR1 is SGHTS, CDR2 YDEGEE. The CDR3 runs 14 residues. V gave up 1 base and J gave up 2 bases, with 10 bases separating them.

V gene TRBV27 combines with J gene TRBJ2-7, with 7 bases fitting TRBD1. The germline V gene encodes CDR1 MNHEY and CDR2 SMNVEV (reference sequence). The CDR3 covers 14 residues. Trimming cost V 7 bases and J 4 bases; bases outside gene matches: 10. In nucleotides, the CDR3 is TGTGCCAGCAATAGGCAGGACAGGCGATACGAGCAGTACTTC. Translation gives CASNRQDRRYEQYF.

V and J are TRBV20-1 and TRBJ1-3; D gene uncertain. The V end was cut by 3 bases, the J end by 6 bases, with 15 bases between. The CDR3 extends over 14 amino acids. Germline values: CDR1 DFQATT, CDR2 SNEGSKA (reference sequence). The CDR3 here is CSASNIRGANTIYF. CDR3 sequence (DNA): TGCAGTGCTAGTAATATCCGGGGAGCAAACACCATATATTTT.

The chain uses TRBV11-2 and TRBJ2-2; 13 bases match TRBD2. Germline values: CDR1 SGHAT, CDR2 FQNNGV. This CDR3 region has 19 residues. The V gene end was trimmed by 2 bases and the J gene end by 0 bases; junction bases not matched to a gene: 6. The CDR3 region has the DNA TGTGCCAGCAGCTTAAGGCGGACTAGCGGGGGACCGAACACCGGGGAGCTGTTTTTT. Its translation is CASSLRRTSGGPNTGELFF.

The gene calls are TRBV19 and TRBJ2-3; 8 bases are shared with TRBD2. This CDR3 contains 17 residues. CDR1 LNHDA and CDR2 SQIVND come from the germline V gene (reference sequence). V was pared by 7 bases and J by 1 base, with 13 bases of the junction left unmatched. The CDR3 coding sequence is TGTGCCAGTAAGATCAAGCTACTGACTAGCGGCACAGATACGCAGTATTTT. Amino acids: CASKIKLLTSGTDTQYF.

As DNA, the CDR3 is TGCAGCGCTTCCGGGGGGGGTAACACCGGGGAGCTGTTTTTT. Encoded protein: CSASGGGNTGELFF. The chain employs TRBV29-1 and TRBJ2-2; 8 nucleotides line up with TRBD2. V shed 7 bases, J shed 2 bases, and the junction held 6 bases outside the gene matches. Germline loops: CDR1 SQVTM, CDR2 ANQGSEA. The CDR3 runs to 14 residues.